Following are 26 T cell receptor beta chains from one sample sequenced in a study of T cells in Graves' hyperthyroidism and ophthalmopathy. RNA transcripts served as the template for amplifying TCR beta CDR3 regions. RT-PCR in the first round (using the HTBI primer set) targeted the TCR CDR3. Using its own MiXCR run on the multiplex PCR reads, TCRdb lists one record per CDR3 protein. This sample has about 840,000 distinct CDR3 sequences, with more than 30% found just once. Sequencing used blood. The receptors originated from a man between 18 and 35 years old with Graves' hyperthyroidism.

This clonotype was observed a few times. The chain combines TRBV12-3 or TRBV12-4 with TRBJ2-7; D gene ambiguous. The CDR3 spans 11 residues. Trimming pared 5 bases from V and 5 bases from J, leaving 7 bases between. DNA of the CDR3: TGTGCCAGCAGTGTTATGAACGAGCAGTACTTC. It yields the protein CASSVMNEQYF.

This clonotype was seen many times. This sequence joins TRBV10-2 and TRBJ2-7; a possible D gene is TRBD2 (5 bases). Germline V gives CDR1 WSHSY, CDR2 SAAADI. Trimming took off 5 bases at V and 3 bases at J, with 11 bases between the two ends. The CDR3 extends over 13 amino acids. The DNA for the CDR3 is TGCGCCAGCAGTCCGACCGAGGGCTACGAGCAGTACTTC. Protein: CASSPTEGYEQYF.

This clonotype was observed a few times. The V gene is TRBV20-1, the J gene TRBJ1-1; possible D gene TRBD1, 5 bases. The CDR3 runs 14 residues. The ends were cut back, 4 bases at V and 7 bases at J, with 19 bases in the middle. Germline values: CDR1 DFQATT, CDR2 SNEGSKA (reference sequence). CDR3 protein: CSAIKPGNPSEAFF. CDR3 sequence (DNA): TGCAGTGCTATTAAGCCAGGGAATCCAAGTGAAGCTTTCTTT.

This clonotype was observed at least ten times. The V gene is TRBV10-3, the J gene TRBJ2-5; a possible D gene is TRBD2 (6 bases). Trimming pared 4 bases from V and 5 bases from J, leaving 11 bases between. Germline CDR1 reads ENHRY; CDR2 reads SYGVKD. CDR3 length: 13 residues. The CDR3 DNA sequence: TGTGCCATCAGTGTCTCGGGAGTGGAGACCCAGTACTTC. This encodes CAISVSGVETQYF.

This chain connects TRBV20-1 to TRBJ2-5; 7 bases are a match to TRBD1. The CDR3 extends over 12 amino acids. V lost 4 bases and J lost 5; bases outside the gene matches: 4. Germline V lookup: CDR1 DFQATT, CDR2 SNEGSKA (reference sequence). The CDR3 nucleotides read TGCAGTGCTAAGGGACAGCGGGAGACCCAGTACTTC. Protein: CSAKGQRETQYF.

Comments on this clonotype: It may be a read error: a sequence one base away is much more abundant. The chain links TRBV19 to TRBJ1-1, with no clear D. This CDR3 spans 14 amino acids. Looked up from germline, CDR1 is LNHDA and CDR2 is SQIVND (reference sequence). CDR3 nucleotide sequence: TGTGCCAGTAGTTGGTTGGGCAAGAACACTGGAGCTTTCTTT. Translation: CASSWLGKNTGAFF.

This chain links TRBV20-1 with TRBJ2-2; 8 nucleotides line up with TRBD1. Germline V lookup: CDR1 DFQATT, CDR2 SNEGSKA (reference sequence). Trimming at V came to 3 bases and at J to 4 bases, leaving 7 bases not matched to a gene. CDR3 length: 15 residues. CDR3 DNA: TGCAGTGCTAGGGCGGGACAGGAATTCACCGGGGAGCTGTTTTTT. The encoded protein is CSARAGQEFTGELFF.

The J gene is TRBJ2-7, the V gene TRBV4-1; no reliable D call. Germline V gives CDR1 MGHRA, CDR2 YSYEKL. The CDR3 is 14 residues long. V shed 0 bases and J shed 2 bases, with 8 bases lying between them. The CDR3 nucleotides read TGCGCCAGCAGCCAAGACGGAGCTGCCTACGAGCAGTACTTC. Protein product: CASSQDGAAYEQYF.

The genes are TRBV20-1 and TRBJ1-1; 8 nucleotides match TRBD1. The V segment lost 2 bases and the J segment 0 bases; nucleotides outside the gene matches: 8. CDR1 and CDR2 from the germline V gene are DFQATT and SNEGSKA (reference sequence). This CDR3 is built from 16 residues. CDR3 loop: CSARPPTGAMNTEAFF. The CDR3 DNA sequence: TGCAGTGCTAGACCGCCGACAGGGGCGATGAACACTGAAGCTTTCTTT.

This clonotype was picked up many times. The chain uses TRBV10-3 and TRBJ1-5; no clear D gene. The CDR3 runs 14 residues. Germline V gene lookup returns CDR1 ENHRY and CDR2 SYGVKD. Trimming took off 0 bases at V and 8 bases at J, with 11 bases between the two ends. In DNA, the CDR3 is TGTGCCATCAGTGAGTCGGGCCCCGAGGAGCCCCAGCATTTT. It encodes CAISESGPEEPQHF.

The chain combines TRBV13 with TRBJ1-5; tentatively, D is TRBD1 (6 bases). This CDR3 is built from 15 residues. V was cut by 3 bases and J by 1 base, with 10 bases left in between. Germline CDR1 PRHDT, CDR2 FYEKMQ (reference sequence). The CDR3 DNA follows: TGTGCCAGCAGCTTTTCCGGACAGAGCAATCAGCCCCAGCATTTT. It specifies CASSFSGQSNQPQHF.

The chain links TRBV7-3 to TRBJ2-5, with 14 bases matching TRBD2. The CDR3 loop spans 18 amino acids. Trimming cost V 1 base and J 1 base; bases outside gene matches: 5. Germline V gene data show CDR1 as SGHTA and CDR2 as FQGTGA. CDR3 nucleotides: TGTGCCAGCAGCTTAAAGGGACTAGCGGGAGCGTTCCAAGAGACCCAGTACTTC. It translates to CASSLKGLAGAFQETQYF.

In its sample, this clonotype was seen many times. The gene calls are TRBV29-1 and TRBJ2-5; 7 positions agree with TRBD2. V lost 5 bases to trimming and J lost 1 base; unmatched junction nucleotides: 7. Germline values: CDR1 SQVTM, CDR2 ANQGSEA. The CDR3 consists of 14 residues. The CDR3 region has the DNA TGCAGCGTTAACGGACTAGGCGCCCAAGAGACCCAGTACTTC. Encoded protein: CSVNGLGAQETQYF.

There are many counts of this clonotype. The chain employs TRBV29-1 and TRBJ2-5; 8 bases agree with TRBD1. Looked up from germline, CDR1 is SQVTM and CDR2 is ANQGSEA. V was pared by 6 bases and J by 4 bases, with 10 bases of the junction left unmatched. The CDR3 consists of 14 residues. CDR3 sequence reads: CSVEGTGRGETQYF. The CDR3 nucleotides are TGCAGCGTAGAGGGGACAGGACGAGGAGAGACCCAGTACTTC.

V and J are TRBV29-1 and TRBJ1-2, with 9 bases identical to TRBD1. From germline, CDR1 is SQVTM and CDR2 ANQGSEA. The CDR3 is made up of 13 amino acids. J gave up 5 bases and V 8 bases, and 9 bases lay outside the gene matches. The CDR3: CSQAGTGTYGYTF. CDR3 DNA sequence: TGCAGCCAAGCCGGGACAGGGACTTATGGCTACACCTTC.

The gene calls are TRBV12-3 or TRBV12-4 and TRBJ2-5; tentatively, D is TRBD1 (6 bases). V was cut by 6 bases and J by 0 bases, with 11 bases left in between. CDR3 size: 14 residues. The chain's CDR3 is CASRSDRNQETQYF. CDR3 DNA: TGTGCCAGCAGAAGCGACAGGAACCAAGAGACCCAGTACTTC.

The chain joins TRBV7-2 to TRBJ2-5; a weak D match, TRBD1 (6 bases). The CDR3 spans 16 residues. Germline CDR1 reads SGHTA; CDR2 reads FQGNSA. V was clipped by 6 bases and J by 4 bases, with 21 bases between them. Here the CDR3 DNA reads TGTGCCAGCAGTCGATGGGGTAACAGGGTAGGAGAGACCCAGTACTTC. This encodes CASSRWGNRVGETQYF.

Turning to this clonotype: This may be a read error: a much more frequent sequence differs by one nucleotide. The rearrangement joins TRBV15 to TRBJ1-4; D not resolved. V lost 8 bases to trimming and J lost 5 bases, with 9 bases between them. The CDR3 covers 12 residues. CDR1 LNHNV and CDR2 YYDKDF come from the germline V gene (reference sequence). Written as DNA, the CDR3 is TGTGCCACCGGCCGAATAAATGAAAAACTGTTTTTT. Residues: CATGRINEKLFF.

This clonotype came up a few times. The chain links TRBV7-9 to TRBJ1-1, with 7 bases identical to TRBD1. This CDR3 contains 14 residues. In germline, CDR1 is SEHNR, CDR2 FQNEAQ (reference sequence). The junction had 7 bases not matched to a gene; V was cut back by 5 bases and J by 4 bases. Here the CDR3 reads CASSPLGQATEAFF. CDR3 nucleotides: TGTGCCAGCAGCCCACTCGGACAGGCCACTGAAGCTTTCTTT.

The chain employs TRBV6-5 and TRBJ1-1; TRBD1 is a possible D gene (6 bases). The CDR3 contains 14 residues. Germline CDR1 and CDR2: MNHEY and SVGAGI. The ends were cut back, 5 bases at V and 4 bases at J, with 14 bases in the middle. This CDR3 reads CASSLAGETTEAFF. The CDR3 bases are TGTGCCAGCAGTCTGGCAGGGGAGACCACTGAAGCTTTCTTT.

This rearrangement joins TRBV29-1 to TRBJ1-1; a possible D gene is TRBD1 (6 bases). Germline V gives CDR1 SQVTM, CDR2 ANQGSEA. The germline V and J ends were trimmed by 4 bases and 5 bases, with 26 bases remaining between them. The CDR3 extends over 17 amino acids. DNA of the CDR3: TGCAGCGTTGCGCGCACGCTCAGGGGCGACTGGCTGACTGAAGCTTTCTTT. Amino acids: CSVARTLRGDWLTEAFF.

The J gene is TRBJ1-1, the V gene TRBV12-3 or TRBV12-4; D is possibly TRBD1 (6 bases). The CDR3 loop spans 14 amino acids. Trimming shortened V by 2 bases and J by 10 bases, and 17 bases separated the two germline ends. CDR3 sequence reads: CASSLSAGARAAFF. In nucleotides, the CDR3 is TGTGCCAGCAGTTTAAGCGCAGGGGCAAGAGCAGCTTTCTTT.

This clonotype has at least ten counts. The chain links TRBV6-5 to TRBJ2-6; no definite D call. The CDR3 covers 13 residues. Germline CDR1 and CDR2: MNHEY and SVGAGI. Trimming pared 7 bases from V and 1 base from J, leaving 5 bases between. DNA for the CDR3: TGTGCCAGCACCAAATCTGGGGCCAACGTCCTGACTTTC. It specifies CASTKSGANVLTF.

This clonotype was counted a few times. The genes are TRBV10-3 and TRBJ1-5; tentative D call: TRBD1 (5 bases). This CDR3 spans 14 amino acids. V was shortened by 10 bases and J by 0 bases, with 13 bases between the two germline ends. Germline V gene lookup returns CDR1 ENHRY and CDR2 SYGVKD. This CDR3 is CASSDIYSNQPQHF. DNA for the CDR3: TGTGCCAGCTCGGACATCTATAGCAATCAGCCCCAGCATTTT.

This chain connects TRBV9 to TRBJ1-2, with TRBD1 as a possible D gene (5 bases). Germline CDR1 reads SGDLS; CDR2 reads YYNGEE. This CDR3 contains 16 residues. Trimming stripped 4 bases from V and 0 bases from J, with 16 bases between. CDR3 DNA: TGTGCCAGCAGCCTCGGGGCCACCCTCACTAACTATGGCTACACCTTC. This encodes CASSLGATLTNYGYTF.

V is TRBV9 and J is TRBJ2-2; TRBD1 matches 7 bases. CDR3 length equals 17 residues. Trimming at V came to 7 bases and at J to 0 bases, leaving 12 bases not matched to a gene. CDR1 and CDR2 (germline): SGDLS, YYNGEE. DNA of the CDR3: TGTGCCAGCGCAACAACGAGGGGGCTCGCGAACACCGGGGAGCTGTTTTTT. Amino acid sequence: CASATTRGLANTGELFF.